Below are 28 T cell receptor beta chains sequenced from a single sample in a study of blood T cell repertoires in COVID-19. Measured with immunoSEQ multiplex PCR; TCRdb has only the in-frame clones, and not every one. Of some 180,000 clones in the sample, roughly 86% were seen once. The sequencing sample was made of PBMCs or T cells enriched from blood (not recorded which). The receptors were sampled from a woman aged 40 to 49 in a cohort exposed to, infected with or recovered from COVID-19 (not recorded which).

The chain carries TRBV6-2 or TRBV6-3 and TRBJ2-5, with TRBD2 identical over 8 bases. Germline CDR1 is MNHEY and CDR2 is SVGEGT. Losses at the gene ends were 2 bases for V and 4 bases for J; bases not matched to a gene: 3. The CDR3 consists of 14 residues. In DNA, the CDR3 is TGTGCCAGCAGTTACGCGGGAGGTGGAGAGACCCAGTACTTC. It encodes CASSYAGGGETQYF.

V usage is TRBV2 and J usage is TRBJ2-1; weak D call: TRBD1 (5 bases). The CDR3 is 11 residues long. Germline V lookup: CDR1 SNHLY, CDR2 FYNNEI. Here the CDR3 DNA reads TGTACCCAGTTAAGGGGCAATGAGCAGTTCTTC. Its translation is CTQLRGNEQFF. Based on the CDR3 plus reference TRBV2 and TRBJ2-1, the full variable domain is EPEVTQTPSHQVTQMGQEVILRCVPISNHLYFYWYRQILGQKVEFLVSFYNNEISEKSEIFDDQFSVERPDGSNFTLKIRSTKLEDSAMYFCTQLRGNEQFFGPGTRLTVL.

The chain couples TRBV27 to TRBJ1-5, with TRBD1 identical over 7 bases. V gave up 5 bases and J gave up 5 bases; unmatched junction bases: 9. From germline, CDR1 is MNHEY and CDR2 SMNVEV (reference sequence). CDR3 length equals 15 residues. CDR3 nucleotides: TGTGCCAGCAGTCCTCGACAGGGTAATGATCAGCCCCAGCATTTT. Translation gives CASSPRQGNDQPQHF.

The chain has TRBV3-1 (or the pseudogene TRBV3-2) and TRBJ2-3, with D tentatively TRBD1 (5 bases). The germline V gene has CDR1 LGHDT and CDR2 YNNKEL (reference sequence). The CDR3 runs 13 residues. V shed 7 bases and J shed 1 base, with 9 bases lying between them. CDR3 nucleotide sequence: TGTGCCAGCAACCTAGGGGGCACAGATACGCAGTATTTT. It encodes CASNLGGTDTQYF.

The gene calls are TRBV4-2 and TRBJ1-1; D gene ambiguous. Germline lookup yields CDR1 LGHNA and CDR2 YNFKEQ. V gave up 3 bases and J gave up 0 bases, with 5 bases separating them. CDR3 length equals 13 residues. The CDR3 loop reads CASSHLVNTEAFF. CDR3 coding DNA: TGTGCCAGCAGCCATTTAGTGAACACTGAAGCTTTCTTT.

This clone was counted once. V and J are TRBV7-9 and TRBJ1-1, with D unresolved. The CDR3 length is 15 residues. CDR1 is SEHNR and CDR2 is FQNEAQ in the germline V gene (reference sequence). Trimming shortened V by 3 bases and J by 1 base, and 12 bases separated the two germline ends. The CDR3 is CASSFAALGNTEAFF. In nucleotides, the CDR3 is TGTGCCAGCAGCTTTGCGGCTCTGGGGAACACTGAAGCTTTCTTT.

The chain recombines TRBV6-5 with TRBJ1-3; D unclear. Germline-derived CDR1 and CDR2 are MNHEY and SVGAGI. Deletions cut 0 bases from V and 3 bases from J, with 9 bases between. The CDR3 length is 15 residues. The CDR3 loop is CASSYSTTGGNTIYF. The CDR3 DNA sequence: TGTGCCAGCAGTTACTCAACCACGGGTGGAAACACCATATATTTT.

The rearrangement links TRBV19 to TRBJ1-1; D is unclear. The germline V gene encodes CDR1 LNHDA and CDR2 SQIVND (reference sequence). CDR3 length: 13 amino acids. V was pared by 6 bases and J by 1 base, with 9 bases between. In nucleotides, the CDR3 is TGTGCCAGTAGAATACACAGGAACACTGAAGCTTTCTTT. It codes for CASRIHRNTEAFF.

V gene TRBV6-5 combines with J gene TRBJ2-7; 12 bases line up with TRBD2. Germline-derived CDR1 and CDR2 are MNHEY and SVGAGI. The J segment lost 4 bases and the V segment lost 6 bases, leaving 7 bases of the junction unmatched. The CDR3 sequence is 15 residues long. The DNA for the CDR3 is TGTGCCAGCAGGCCTACCGGGACTAGCGGGTACGAGCAGTACTTC. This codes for CASRPTGTSGYEQYF.

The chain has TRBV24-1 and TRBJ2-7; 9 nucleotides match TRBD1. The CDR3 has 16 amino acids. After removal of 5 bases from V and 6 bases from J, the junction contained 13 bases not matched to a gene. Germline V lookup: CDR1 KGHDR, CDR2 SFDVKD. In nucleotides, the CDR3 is TGTGCCACCAGTGGAAGCTCGACAGGGGGATCCGCCGAGCAGTACTTC. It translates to CATSGSSTGGSAEQYF.

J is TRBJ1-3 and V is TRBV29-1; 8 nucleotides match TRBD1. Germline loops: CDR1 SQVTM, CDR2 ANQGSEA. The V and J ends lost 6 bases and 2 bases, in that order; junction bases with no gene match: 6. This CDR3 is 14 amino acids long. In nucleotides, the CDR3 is TGCAGCGTGTACTCGGACAGGGCTGGAAACACCATATATTTT. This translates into CSVYSDRAGNTIYF.

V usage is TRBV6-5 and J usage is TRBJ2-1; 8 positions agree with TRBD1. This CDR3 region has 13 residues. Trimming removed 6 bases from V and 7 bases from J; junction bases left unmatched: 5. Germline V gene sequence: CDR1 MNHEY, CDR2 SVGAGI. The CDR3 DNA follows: TGTGCCAGCAGCCTCAACAGGGGGAATGAGCAGTTCTTC. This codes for CASSLNRGNEQFF.

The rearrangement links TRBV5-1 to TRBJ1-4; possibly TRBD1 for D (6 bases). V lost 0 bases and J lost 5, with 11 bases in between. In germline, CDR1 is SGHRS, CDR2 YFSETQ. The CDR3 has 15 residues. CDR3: CASSLDRTANEKLFF. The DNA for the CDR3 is TGCGCCAGCAGCTTGGATAGGACAGCGAATGAAAAACTGTTTTTT.

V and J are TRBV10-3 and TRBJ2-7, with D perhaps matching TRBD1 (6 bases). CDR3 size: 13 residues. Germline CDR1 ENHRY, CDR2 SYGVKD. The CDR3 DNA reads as TGTGCATTAAGGGCAGGGGAGTTCTACGAGCAGTACTTC. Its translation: CALRAGEFYEQYF.

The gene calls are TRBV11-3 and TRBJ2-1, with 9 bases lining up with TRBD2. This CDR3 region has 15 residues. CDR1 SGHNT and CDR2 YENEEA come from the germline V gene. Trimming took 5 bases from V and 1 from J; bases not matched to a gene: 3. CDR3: CASSVAGESYNEQFF. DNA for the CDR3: TGTGCCAGCAGCGTAGCGGGAGAGTCCTACAATGAGCAGTTCTTC.

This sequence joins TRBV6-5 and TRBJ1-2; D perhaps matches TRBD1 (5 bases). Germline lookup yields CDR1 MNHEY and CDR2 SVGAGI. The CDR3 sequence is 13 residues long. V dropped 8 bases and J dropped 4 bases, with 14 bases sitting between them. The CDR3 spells CASRRTIVYGYTF. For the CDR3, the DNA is TGTGCCAGCCGTAGGACAATCGTCTATGGCTACACCTTC.

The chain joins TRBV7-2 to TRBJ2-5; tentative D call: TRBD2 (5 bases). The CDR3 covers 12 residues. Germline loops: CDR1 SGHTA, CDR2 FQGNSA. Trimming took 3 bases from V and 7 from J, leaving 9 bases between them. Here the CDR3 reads CASSFGVGTQYF. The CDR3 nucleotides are TGTGCCAGCAGCTTCGGGGTTGGGACCCAGTACTTC.

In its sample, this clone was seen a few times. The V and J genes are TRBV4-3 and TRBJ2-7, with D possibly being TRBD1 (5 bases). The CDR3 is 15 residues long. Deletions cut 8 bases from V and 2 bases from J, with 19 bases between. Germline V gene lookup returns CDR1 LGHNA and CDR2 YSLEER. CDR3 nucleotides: TGCGCCAGCGCTTCTTTGGCCTGGGGCGCCTACGAGCAGTACTTC. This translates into CASASLAWGAYEQYF.

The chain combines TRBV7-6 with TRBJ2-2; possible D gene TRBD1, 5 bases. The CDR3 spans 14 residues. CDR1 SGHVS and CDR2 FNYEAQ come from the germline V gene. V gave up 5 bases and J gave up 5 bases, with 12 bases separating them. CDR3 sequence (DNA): TGTGCCAGCAGCGCCTATAAGGGGACCGGGGAGCTGTTTTTT. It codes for CASSAYKGTGELFF.

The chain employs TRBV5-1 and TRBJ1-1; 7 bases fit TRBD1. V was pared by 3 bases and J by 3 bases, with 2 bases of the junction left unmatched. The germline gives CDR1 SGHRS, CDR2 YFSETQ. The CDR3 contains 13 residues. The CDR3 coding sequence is TGCGCCAGCAGCTCGACAGGGCACACTGAAGCTTTCTTT. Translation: CASSSTGHTEAFF. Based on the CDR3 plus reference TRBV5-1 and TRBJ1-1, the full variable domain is KAGVTQTPRYLIKTRGQQVTLSCSPISGHRSVSWYQQTPGQGLQFLFEYFSETQRNKGNFPGRFSGRQFSNSRSEMNVSTLELGDSALYLCASSSTGHTEAFFGQGTRLTVV.

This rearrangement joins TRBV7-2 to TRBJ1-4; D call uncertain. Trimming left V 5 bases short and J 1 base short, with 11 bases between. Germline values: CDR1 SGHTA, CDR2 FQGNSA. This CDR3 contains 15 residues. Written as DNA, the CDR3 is TGTGCCAGCAGCGCATACGGAGGAACTAATGAAAAACTGTTTTTT. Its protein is CASSAYGGTNEKLFF.

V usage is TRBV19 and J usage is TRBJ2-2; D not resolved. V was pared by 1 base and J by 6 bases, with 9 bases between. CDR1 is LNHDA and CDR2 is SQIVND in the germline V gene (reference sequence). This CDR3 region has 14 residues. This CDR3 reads CASSIVSTSGELFF. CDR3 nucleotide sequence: TGTGCCAGTAGTATAGTCAGTACCTCCGGGGAGCTGTTTTTT.

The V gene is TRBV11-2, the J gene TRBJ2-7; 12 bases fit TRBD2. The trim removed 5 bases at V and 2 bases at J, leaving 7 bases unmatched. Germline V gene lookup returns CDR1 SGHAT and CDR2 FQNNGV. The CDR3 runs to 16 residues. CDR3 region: CASSRGLAGLAYEQYF. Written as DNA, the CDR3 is TGTGCCAGCAGCCGAGGACTAGCGGGACTCGCCTACGAGCAGTACTTC.

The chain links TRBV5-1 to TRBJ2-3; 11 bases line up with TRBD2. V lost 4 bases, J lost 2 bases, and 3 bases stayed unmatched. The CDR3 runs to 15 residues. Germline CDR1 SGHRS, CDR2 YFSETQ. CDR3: CASSPGLAATDTQYF. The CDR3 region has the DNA TGCGCCAGCAGCCCGGGACTAGCGGCCACAGATACGCAGTATTTT.

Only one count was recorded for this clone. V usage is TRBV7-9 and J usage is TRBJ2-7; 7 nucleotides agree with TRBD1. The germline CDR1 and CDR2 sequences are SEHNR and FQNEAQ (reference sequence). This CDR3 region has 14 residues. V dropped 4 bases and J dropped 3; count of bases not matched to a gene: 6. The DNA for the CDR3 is TGTGCCAGCAGCTCCGCCGGGACAGTCTACGAGCAGTACTTC. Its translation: CASSSAGTVYEQYF. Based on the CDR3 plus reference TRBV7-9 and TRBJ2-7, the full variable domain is DTGVSQNPRHKITKRGQNVTFRCDPISEHNRLYWYRQTLGQGPEFLTYFQNEAQLEKSRLLSDRFSAERPKGSFSTLEIQRTEQGDSAMYLCASSSAGTVYEQYFGPGTRLTVT.

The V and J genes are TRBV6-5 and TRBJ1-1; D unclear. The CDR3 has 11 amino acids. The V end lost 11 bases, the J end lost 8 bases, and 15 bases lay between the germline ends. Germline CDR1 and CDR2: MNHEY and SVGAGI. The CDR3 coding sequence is TGTGCCGTGCAGGAATTCACGGAAGCTTTCTTT. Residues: CAVQEFTEAFF.

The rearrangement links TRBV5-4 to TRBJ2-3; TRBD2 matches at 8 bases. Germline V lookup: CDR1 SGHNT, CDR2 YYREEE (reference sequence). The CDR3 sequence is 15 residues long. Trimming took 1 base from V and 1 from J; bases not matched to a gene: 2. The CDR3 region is CASSLLLAGTDTQYF. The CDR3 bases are TGTGCCAGCAGCTTGCTACTAGCGGGCACAGATACGCAGTATTTT.

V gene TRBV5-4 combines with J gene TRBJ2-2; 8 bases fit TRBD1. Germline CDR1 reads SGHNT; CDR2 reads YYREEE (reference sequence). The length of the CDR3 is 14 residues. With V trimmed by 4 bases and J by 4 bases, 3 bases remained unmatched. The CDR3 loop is CASSGQGTTGELFF. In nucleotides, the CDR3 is TGTGCCAGCAGCGGACAGGGCACCACCGGGGAGCTGTTTTTT.